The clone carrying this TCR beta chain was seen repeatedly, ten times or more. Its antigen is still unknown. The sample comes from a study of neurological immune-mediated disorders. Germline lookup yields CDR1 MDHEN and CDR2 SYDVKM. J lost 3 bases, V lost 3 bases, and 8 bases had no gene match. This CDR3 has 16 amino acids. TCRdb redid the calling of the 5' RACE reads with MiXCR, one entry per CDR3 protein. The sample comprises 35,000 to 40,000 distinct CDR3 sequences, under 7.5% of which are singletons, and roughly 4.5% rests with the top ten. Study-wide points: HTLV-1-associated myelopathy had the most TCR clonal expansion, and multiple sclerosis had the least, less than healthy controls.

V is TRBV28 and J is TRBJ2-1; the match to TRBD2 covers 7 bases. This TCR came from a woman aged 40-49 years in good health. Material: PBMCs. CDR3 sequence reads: CASSLFREALYNEQFF. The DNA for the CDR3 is TGTGCCAGCAGTTTGTTCCGGGAGGCCCTCTACAATGAGCAGTTCTTC.